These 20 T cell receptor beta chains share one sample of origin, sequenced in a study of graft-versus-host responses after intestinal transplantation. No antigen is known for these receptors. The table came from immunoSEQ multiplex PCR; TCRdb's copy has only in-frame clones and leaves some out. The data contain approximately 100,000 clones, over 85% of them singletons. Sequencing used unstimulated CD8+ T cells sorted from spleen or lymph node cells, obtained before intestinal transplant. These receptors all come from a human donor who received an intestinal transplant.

CDR3 in DNA: TGTGCCAGCAGTGATCGGGTGGCAGGGTTTAACAATGAGCAGTTCTTC. Protein: CASSDRVAGFNNEQFF. The chain links TRBV6-1 to TRBJ2-1; D possibly corresponds to TRBD1 (5 bases). The CDR3 is made up of 16 amino acids. Trimming shortened V by 3 bases and J by 5 bases, and 17 bases separated the two germline ends. The germline gives CDR1 MNHNS, CDR2 SASEGT.

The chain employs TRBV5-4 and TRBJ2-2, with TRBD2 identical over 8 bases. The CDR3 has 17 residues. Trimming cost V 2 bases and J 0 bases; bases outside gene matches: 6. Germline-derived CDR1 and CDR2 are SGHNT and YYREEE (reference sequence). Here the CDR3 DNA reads TGTGCCAGCAGCTTTGAAGCGGGGGACGCGAACACCGGGGAGCTGTTTTTT. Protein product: CASSFEAGDANTGELFF.

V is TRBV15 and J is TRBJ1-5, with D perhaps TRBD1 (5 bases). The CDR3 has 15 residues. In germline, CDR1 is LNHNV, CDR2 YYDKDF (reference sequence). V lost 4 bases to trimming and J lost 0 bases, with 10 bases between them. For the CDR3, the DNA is TGTGCCACCAGCACCGACAGATATAGCAATCAGCCCCAGCATTTT. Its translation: CATSTDRYSNQPQHF. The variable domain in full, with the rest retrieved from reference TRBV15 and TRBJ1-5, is DAMVIQNPRYQVTQFGKPVTLSCSQTLNHNVMYWYQQKSSQAPKLLFHYYDKDFNNEADTPDNFQSRRPNTSFCFLDIRSPGLGDTAMYLCATSTDRYSNQPQHFGDGTRLSIL.

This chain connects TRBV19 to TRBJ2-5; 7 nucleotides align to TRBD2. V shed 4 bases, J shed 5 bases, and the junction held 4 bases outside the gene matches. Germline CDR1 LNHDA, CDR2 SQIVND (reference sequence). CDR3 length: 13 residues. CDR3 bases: TGTGCCAGTAGTACGGGACTAAGCGAGACCCAGTACTTC. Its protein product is CASSTGLSETQYF.

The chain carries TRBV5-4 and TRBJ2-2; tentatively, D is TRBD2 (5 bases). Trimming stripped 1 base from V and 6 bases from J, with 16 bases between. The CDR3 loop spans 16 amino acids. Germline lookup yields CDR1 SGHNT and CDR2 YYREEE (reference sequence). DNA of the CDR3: TGTGCCAGCAGCTTGAGGGAGATCAGTGGGCCCGGGGAGCTGTTTTTT. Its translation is CASSLREISGPGELFF.

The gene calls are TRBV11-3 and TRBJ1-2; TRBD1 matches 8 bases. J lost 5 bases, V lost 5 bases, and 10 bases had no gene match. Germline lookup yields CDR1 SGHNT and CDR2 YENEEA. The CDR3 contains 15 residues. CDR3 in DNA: TGTGCCAGCAGCGACCGGGGGCAGGGGGCTTATGGCTACACCTTC. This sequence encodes CASSDRGQGAYGYTF. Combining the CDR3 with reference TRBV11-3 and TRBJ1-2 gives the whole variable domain EAGVVQSPRYKIIEKKQPVAFWCNPISGHNTLYWYLQNLGQGPELLIRYENEEAVDDSQLPKDRFSAERLKGVDSTLKIQPAELGDSAVYLCASSDRGQGAYGYTFGSGTRLTVV.

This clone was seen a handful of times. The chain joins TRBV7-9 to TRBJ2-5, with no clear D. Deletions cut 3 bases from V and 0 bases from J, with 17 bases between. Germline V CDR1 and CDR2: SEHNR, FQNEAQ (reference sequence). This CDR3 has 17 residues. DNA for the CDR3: TGTGCCAGCAGCTTCCGAGAGACACTCTCATACCAAGAGACCCAGTACTTC. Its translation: CASSFRETLSYQETQYF.

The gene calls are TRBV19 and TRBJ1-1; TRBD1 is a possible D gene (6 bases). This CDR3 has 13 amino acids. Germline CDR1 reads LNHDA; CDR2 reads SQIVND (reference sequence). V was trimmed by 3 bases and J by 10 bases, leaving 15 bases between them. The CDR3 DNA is TGTGCCAGTAGTATGGGGGACACTTTCGGAGCTTTCTTT. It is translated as CASSMGDTFGAFF.

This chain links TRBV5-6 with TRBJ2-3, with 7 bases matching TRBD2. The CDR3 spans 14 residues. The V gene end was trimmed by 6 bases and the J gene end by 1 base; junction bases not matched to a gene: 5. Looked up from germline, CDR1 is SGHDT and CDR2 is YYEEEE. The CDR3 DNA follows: TGTGCCAGCACCCAAGCGGGGCGCACAGATACGCAGTATTTT. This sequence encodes CASTQAGRTDTQYF.

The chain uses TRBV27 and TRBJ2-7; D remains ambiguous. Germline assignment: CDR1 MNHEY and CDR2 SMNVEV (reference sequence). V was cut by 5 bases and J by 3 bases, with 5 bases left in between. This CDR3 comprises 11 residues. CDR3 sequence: CASSPYYEQYF. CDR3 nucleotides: TGTGCCAGCAGTCCCTACTACGAGCAGTACTTC.

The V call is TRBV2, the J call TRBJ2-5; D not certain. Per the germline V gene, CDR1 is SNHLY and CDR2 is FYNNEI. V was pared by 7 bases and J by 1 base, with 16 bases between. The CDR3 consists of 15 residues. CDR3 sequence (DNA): TGTGCCAGCAATAATTTCCCAAGGGCCCAAGAGACCCAGTACTTC. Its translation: CASNNFPRAQETQYF.

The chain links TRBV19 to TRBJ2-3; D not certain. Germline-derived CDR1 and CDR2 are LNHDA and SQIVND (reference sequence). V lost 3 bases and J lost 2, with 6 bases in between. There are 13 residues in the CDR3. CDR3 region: CASSISYTDTQYF. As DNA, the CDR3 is TGTGCCAGTAGTATCTCCTACACAGATACGCAGTATTTT.

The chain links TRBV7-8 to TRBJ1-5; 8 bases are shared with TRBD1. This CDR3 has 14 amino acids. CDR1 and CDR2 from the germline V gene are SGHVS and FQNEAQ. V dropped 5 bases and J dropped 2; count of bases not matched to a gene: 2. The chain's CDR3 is CASSEDRGNQPQHF. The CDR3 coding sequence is TGTGCCAGCAGCGAGGACAGGGGCAATCAGCCCCAGCATTTT.

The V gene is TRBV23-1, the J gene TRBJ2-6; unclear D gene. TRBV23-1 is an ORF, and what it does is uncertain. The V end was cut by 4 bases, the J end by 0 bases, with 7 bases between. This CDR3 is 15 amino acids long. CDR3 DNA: TGCGCCAGCAGTCCCCGTGTCTCTGGGGCCAACGTCCTGACTTTC. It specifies CASSPRVSGANVLTF.

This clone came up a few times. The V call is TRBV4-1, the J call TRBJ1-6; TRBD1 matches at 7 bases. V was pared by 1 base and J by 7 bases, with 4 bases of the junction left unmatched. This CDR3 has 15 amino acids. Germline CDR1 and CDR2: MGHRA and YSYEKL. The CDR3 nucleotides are TGCGCCAGCAGCCAAGTCACGACAGGGAATTCACCCCTCCACTTT. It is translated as CASSQVTTGNSPLHF.

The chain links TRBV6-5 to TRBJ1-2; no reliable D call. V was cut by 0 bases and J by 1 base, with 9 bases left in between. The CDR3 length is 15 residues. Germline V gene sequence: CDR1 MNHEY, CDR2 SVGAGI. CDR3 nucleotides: TGTGCCAGCAGTTACTCTGCTGGGAGTAACTATGGCTACACCTTC. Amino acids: CASSYSAGSNYGYTF.

Written as DNA, the CDR3 is TGCGCCAGCAGCCAAGGACTAGCGGGGCCCCAAGAGACCCAGTACTTC. Its protein product is CASSQGLAGPQETQYF. The chain carries TRBV4-1 and TRBJ2-5; 11 bases agree with TRBD2. V lost 1 base and J lost 1; bases outside the gene matches: 2. Germline assignment: CDR1 MGHRA and CDR2 YSYEKL. The CDR3 covers 16 residues.

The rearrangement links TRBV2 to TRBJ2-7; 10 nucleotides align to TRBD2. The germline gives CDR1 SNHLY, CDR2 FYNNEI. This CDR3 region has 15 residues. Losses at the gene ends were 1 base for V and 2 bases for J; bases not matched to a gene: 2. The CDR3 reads CASSEEAGGTYEQYF. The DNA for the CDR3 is TGTGCCAGCAGTGAAGAAGCGGGGGGGACCTACGAGCAGTACTTC.

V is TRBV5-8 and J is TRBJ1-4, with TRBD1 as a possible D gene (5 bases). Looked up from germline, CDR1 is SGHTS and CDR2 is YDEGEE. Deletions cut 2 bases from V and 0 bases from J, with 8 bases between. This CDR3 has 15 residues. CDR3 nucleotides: TGTGCCAGCAGCTTCGGGGGAGCAACTAATGAAAAACTGTTTTTT. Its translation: CASSFGGATNEKLFF. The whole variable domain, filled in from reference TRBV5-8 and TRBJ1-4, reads EAGVTQSPTHLIKTRGQQATLRCSPISGHTSVYWYQQALGLGLQFLLWYDEGEERNRGNFPPRFSGRQFPNYSSELNVNALELEDSALYLCASSFGGATNEKLFFGSGTQLSVL.

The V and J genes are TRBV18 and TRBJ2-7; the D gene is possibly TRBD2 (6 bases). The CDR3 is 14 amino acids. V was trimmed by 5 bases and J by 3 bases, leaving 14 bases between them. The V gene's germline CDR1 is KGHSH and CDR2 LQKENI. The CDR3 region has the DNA TGTGCCAGCTCAAGCGGGCATCGGTACTACGAGCAGTACTTC. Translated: CASSSGHRYYEQYF.